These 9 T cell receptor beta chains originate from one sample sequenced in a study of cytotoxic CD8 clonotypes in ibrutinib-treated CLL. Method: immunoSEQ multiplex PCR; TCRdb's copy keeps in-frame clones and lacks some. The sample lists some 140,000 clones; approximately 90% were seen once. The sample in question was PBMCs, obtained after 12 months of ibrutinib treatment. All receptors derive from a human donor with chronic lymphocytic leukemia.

CDR3 DNA: TGTGCCAGCAGCCAGACCCACATGGCTCTGGTGTACTTC. It translates to CASSQTHMALVYF. This sequence joins TRBV4-2 and TRBJ2-7; D call uncertain. V gave up 3 bases and J gave up 12 bases, with 18 bases separating them. Per germline, CDR1 LGHNA and CDR2 YNFKEQ. The CDR3 length is 13 residues.

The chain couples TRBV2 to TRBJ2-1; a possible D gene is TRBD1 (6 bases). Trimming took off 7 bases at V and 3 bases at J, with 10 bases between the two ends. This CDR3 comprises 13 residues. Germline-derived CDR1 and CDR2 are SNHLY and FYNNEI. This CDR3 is CASKDRHYNEQFF. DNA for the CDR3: TGTGCCAGCAAGGACAGACACTACAATGAGCAGTTCTTC.

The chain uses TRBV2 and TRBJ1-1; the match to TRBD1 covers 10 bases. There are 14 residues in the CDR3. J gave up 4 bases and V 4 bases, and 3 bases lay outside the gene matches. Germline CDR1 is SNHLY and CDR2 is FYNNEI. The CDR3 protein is CASSGTGGGTEAFF. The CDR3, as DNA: TGTGCCAGCAGTGGGACAGGGGGAGGCACTGAAGCTTTCTTT.

The CDR3 region is CSVAETKSTEAFF. CDR3 bases: TGCAGCGTTGCTGAAACGAAGAGTACTGAAGCTTTCTTT. This chain connects TRBV29-1 to TRBJ1-1; D unclear. This CDR3 comprises 13 residues. V lost 4 bases, J lost 5 bases, and 14 bases lay in between. CDR1 and CDR2 from the germline V gene are SQVTM and ANQGSEA.

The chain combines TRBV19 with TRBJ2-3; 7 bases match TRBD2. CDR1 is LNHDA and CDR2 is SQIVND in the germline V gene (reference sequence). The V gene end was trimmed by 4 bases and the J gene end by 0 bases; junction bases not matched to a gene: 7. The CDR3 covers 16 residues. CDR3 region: CASSRRGSGSTDTQYF. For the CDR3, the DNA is TGTGCCAGTAGTAGGCGGGGTAGCGGGAGCACAGATACGCAGTATTTT.

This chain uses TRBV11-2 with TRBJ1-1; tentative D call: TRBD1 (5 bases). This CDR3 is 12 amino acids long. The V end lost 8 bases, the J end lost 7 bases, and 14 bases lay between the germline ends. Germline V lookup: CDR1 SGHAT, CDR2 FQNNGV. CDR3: CASGGRWGEAFF. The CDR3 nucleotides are TGTGCCAGCGGGGGGAGATGGGGTGAAGCTTTCTTT.

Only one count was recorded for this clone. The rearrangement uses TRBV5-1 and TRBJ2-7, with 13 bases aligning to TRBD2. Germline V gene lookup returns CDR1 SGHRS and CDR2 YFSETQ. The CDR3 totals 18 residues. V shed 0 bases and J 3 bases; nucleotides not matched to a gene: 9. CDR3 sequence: CASSLETQGTSGNYEQYF. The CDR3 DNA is TGCGCCAGCAGCTTGGAGACACAGGGGACTAGCGGGAACTACGAGCAGTACTTC.

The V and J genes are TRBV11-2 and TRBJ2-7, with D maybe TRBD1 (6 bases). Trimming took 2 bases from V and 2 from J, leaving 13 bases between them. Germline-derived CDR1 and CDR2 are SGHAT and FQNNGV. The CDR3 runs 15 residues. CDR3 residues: CASSLSVGGTYEQYF. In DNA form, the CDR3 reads TGTGCCAGCAGCTTAAGTGTAGGGGGAACCTACGAGCAGTACTTC.

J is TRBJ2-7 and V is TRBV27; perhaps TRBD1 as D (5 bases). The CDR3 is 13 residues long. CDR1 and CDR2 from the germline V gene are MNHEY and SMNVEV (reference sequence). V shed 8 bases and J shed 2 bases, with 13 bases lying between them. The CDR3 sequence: CASAVDRTYEQYF. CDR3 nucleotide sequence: TGTGCCAGCGCGGTCGACAGAACCTACGAGCAGTACTTC.